This T cell receptor (beta chain) comes out of a study of T cells in Graves' hyperthyroidism and ophthalmopathy. Notes on the study in general: Also found in blood were most expanded thyroid clonotypes above 0.001. A 13 V-J signature model discriminated ophthalmopathy versus stable hyperthyroidism.

The definition of stable Graves' hyperthyroidism was no ophthalmopathy progression within 18 months. Diagnoses were made from clinical symptoms, serum measures (thyroxine and TRAb), thyroid ultrasound and orbital computed tomography. This clonotype was found many times. Its antigen is unidentified. The CDR3 has 13 amino acids. The germline CDR1 and CDR2 sequences are SGHAT and FQNNGV. Trimming pared 5 bases from V and 16 bases from J, leaving 18 bases between. From RNA transcripts, TCR beta CDR3 regions were amplified. HTBI primers were employed in a first-round RT-PCR of the TCR CDR3. TCRdb re-called the multiplex PCR reads through MiXCR, storing one row per CDR3 protein. Altogether approximately 400,000 distinct CDR3 sequences are present, about 15% being singletons, with the ten largest covering 13% to 15%.

Sequenced sample: blood. The V call is TRBV11-2, the J call TRBJ1-6; tentative D call: TRBD1 (6 bases). The TCR sequence derives from a woman younger than 30 with Graves' hyperthyroidism. CDR3 region: CASSPRPGHSLHF. For the CDR3, the DNA is TGTGCCAGCAGCCCCCGTCCGGGACACTCTCTCCACTTT.